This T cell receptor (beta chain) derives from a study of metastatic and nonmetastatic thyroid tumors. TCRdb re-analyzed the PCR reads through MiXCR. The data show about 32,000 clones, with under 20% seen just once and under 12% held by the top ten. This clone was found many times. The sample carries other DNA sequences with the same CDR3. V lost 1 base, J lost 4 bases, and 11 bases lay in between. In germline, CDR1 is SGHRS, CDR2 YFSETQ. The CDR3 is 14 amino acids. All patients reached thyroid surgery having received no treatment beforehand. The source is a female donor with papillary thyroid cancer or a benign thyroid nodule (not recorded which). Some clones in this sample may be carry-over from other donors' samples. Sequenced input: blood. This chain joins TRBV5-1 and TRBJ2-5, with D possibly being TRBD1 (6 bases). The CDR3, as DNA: TGCGCCAGCAGCTTGAGGCAGGGGCGAGAGACCCAGTACTTC. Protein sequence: CASSLRQGRETQYF.